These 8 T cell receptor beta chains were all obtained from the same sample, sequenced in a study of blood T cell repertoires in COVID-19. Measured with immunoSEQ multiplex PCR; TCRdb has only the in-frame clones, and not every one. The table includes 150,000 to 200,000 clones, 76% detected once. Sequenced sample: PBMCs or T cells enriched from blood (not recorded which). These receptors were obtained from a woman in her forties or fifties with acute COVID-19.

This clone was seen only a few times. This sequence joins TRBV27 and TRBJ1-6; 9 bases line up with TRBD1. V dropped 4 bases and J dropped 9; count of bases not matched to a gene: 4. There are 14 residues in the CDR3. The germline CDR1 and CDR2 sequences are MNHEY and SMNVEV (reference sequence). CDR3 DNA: TGTGCCAGCAGTTCGGGGACAGGGTCTTCACCCCTCCACTTT. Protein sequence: CASSSGTGSSPLHF.

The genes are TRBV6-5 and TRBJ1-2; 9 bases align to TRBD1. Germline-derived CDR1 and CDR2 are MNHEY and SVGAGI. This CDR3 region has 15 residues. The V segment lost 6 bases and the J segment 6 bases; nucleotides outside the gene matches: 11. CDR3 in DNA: TGTGCCAGCAGCCCACCGGGACAGGGAAGGGATGGCTACACCTTC. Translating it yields CASSPPGQGRDGYTF.

The CDR3 spells CASSQDQGQVTEAFF. The CDR3 nucleotides read TGCGCCAGCAGCCAAGATCAGGGACAGGTCACTGAAGCTTTCTTT. The chain couples TRBV4-3 to TRBJ1-1; 8 bases fit TRBD1. The J segment lost 4 bases and the V segment lost 0 bases, leaving 4 bases of the junction unmatched. This CDR3 has 15 residues. The germline CDR1 and CDR2 sequences are LGHNA and YSLEER.

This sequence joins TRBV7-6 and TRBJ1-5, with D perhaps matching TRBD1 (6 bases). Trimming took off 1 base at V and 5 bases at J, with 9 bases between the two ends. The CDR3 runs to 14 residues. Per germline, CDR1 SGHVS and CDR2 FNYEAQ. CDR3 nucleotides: TGTGCCAGCAGCTTAGGCGAGGGGGATCAGCCCCAGCATTTT. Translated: CASSLGEGDQPQHF.

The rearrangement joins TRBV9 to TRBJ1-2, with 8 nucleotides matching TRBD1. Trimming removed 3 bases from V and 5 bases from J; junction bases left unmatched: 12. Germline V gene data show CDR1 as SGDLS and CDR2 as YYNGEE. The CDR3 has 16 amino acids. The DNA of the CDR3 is TGTGCCAGCAGCGGCGCCAGGACAGGGTCCCTTTATGGCTACACCTTC. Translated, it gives CASSGARTGSLYGYTF.

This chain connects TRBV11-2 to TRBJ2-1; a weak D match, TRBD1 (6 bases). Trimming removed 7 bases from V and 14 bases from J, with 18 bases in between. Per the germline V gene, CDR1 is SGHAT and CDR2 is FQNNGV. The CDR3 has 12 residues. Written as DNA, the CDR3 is TGTGCCAGCAACAACCAGGGGATATCAAAGTTCTTC. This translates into CASNNQGISKFF.

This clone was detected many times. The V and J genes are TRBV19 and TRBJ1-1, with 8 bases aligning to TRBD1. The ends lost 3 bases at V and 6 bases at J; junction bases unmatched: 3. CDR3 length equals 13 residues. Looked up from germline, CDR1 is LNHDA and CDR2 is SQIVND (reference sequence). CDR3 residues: CASSMGQVSEAFF. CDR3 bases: TGTGCCAGTAGTATGGGACAGGTATCTGAAGCTTTCTTT.

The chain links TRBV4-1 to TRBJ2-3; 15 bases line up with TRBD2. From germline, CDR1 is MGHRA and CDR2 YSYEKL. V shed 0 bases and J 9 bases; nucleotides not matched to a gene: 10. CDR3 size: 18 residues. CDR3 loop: CASSQDTGTSGGTKTQYF. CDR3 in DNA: TGCGCCAGCAGCCAAGACACGGGGACTAGCGGGGGGACGAAAACGCAGTATTTT.